The source of this T cell receptor (beta chain) is a study of response to subunit inactivated influenza vaccine. A remark on this clonotype: Antigen specificity is unknown.

Overall study findings and caveats: The authors suggested that few new T cells are recruited per seasonal influenza vaccination.

Each CDR3 protein gets one entry after TCRdb re-called the RT-PCR reads with MiXCR. The profile shows about 310,000 distinct CDR3 sequences, 21% of them singletons. V shed 5 bases, J shed 2 bases, and the junction held 11 bases outside the gene matches. CDR3 length equals 16 residues. This receptor was taken from a man aged 45-69 years who received an inactivated influenza vaccine. The sequences come from PBMCs from blood, collected around 22 months after vaccination. The chain links TRBV12-3 or TRBV12-4 to TRBJ2-7; 8 bases fit TRBD1. CDR3 sequence (DNA): TGTGCCAGCAGTCCTCTCGTGGGACAGGCCCCCTACGAGCAGTACTTC. Its translation: CASSPLVGQAPYEQYF.